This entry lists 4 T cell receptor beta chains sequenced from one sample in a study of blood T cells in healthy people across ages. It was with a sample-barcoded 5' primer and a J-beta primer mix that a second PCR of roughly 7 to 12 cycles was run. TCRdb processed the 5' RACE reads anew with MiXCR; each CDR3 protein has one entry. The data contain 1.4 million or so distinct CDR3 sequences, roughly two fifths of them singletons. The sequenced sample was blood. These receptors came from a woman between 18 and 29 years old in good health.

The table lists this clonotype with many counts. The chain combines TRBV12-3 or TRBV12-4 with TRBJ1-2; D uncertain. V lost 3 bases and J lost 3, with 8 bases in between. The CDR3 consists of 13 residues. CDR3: CASSFGQYYGYTF. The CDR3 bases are TGTGCCAGCAGTTTTGGGCAGTACTATGGCTACACCTTC.

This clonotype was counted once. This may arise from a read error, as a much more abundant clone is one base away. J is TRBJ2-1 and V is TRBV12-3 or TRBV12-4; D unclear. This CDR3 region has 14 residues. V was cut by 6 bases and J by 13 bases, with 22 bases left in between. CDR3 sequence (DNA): TGTGCCAGCAGCCCTGGAATAGCCCAAGAGACCCAGTTCTTC. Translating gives CASSPGIAQETQFF.

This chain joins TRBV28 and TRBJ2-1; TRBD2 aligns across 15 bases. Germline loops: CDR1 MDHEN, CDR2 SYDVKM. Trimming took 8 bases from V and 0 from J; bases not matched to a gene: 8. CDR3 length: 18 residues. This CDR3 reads CASPPGTSGGSSYNEQFF. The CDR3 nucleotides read TGTGCCAGCCCTCCCGGGACTAGCGGGGGGAGCTCCTACAATGAGCAGTTCTTC.

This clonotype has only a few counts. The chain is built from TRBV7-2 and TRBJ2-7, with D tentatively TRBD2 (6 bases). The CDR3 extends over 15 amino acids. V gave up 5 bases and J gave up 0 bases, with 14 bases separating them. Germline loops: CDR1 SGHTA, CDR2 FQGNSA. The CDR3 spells CASSHSGGSSYEQYF. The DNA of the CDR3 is TGTGCCAGCAGCCATTCTGGGGGGTCCTCCTACGAGCAGTACTTC.